This entry lists 32 T cell receptor beta chains sequenced from one sample in a study of blood T cells in healthy people across ages. PCR was performed a second time for about 7 to 12 cycles using a sample-barcoded 5' primer and a J-beta primer mix. TCRdb independently ran MiXCR on the 5' RACE reads; one entry per CDR3 protein. The sample has over 1,500,000 distinct CDR3 sequences, more than 35% seen once. Sequencing used blood. The receptors originated from a human donor in good health.

This clonotype was seen once. The CDR3 sequence: CSAGVTSGGAQYF. The CDR3 DNA reads TGCAGTGCGGGGGTGACTAGCGGGGGGGCCCAGTACTTC. The rearrangement joins TRBV20-1 to TRBJ2-5; the match to TRBD2 covers 14 bases. The length of the CDR3 is 13 residues. The germline V gene encodes CDR1 DFQATT and CDR2 SNEGSKA (reference sequence). Germline trimming cut 6 bases from V and 9 bases from J; bases unmatched to any gene: 6.

V is TRBV9 and J is TRBJ2-1, with D tentatively TRBD2 (6 bases). V was cut by 0 bases and J by 9 bases, with 10 bases left in between. Germline loops: CDR1 SGDLS, CDR2 YYNGEE. The CDR3 extends over 13 amino acids. CDR3 region: CASSVGGVAEQFF. Written as DNA, the CDR3 is TGTGCCAGCAGCGTAGGGGGGGTCGCTGAGCAGTTCTTC.

The rearrangement joins TRBV29-1 to TRBJ2-3; D gene uncertain. Germline CDR1 SQVTM, CDR2 ANQGSEA. Trimming stripped 0 bases from V and 4 bases from J, with 5 bases between. The CDR3 totals 12 residues. The CDR3 is CSVEELADTQYF. The CDR3 DNA reads as TGCAGCGTTGAAGAGCTCGCAGATACGCAGTATTTT.

V usage is TRBV4-1 and J usage is TRBJ2-1, with TRBD1 as a possible D gene (6 bases). V was pared by 4 bases and J by 4 bases, with 14 bases between. This CDR3 spans 15 amino acids. CDR1 and CDR2 (germline): MGHRA, YSYEKL. The CDR3 bases are TGCGCCAGCAGCCGGATGAGAGGGGGTTACAATGAGCAGTTCTTC. Protein: CASSRMRGGYNEQFF.

The rearrangement uses TRBV3-1 and TRBJ2-3; perhaps TRBD2 as D (6 bases). The V and J ends lost 1 base and 4 bases respectively, with 12 bases between them. The CDR3 contains 15 residues. Germline assignment: CDR1 LGHDT and CDR2 YNNKEL (reference sequence). CDR3 region: CASSQVGGGADTQYF. Written as DNA, the CDR3 is TGTGCCAGCAGCCAAGTGGGGGGTGGGGCAGATACGCAGTATTTT.

The chain couples TRBV12-3 or TRBV12-4 to TRBJ1-3, with D unresolved. This CDR3 comprises 18 residues. Trimming left V 5 bases short and J 0 bases short, with 20 bases between. CDR3 amino acids: CASSTGPKDPSSGNTIYF. CDR3 nucleotides: TGTGCCAGCAGTACCGGCCCGAAAGACCCGAGCTCTGGAAACACCATATATTTT.

The rearrangement joins TRBV28 to TRBJ1-2; 7 bases are a match to TRBD1. The CDR3 contains 14 residues. The germline V gene has CDR1 MDHEN and CDR2 SYDVKM. The trim removed 7 bases at V and 1 base at J, leaving 6 bases unmatched. DNA of the CDR3: TGTGCCAGCACAAAAGGGACAGTTAACTATGGCTACACCTTC. Translated: CASTKGTVNYGYTF.

The J gene is TRBJ2-1, the V gene TRBV7-9; D is unclear. Trimming shortened V by 1 base and J by 6 bases, and 7 bases separated the two germline ends. CDR1 SEHNR and CDR2 FQNEAQ come from the germline V gene (reference sequence). The CDR3 totals 13 residues. The CDR3 DNA reads TGTGCCAGCAGCTTAGAGTCTTTCAATGAGCAGTTCTTC. Translating gives CASSLESFNEQFF.

This chain links TRBV10-3 with TRBJ2-3; 12 bases align to TRBD2. Germline loops: CDR1 ENHRY, CDR2 SYGVKD. After removal of 6 bases from V and 0 bases from J, the junction contained 13 bases not matched to a gene. This CDR3 contains 19 residues. The CDR3 bases are TGTGCCATCAGAGATACAGCGGGACTAGCGGGCGCTAGCACAGATACGCAGTATTTT. Amino acid sequence: CAIRDTAGLAGASTDTQYF.

This clonotype was observed many times. This chain links TRBV4-3 with TRBJ2-7; TRBD2 agrees at 11 bases. The V gene's germline CDR1 is LGHNA and CDR2 YSLEER. The V segment lost 3 bases and the J segment 4 bases; nucleotides outside the gene matches: 8. This CDR3 has 16 residues. CDR3 coding DNA: TGCGCCAGCAGCCAGGGACTAGCGGATTTGCCTTACGAGCAGTACTTC. Translation gives CASSQGLADLPYEQYF.

This chain joins TRBV5-1 and TRBJ1-1, with D possibly being TRBD1 (5 bases). V was pared by 0 bases and J by 4 bases, with 10 bases between. CDR1 SGHRS and CDR2 YFSETQ come from the germline V gene. The CDR3 is 14 amino acids. The CDR3 loop reads CASSLAGSGTEAFF. As DNA, the CDR3 is TGCGCCAGCAGCTTGGCAGGGTCGGGCACTGAAGCTTTCTTT.

The chain has TRBV7-9 and TRBJ2-1; 9 bases align to TRBD1. The trim removed 5 bases at V and 3 bases at J, leaving 8 bases unmatched. The CDR3 totals 16 residues. Germline lookup yields CDR1 SEHNR and CDR2 FQNEAQ (reference sequence). The CDR3 DNA reads as TGTGCCAGCAGCCGAGGTTGGGACAGGGTCTACAATGAGCAGTTCTTC. Translating gives CASSRGWDRVYNEQFF.

Note on this clonotype: A single base separates this from a much larger clone, so it may be a read error. This chain connects TRBV7-8 to TRBJ2-7, with TRBD1 matching 8 bases. The germline V gene encodes CDR1 SGHVS and CDR2 FQNEAQ. The CDR3 is 15 amino acids. This chain's CDR3 is CVSSLAPGQGYEQYF. For the CDR3, the DNA is TGTGTCAGCAGCTTAGCGCCAGGACAGGGCTACGAGCAGTACTTC. Complete variable domain (other parts from reference TRBV7-8 and TRBJ2-7): GAGVSQSPRYKVAKRGQDVALRCDPISGHVSLFWYQQALGQGPEFLTYFQNEAQLDKSGLPSDRFFAERPEGSVSTLKIQRTQQEDSAVYLCVSSLAPGQGYEQYFGPGTRLTVT.

This clonotype was seen only a few times. J is TRBJ2-5 and V is TRBV5-6, with D unresolved. In germline, CDR1 is SGHDT, CDR2 YYEEEE. The germline V and J ends were trimmed by 4 bases and 5 bases, with 12 bases remaining between them. CDR3 length equals 13 residues. The CDR3 region is CASSPTIWETQYF. The CDR3 region has the DNA TGTGCCAGCAGCCCCACTATATGGGAGACCCAGTACTTC.

This clonotype was seen ten or more times. The V and J genes are TRBV3-1 and TRBJ1-1, with a tentative D call TRBD1 (5 bases). Trimming shortened V by 5 bases and J by 5 bases, and 6 bases separated the two germline ends. Germline-derived CDR1 and CDR2 are LGHDT and YNNKEL (reference sequence). The CDR3 spans 11 residues. The CDR3, as DNA: TGTGCCAGCAGCGCAGGGACTGAAGCTTTCTTT. As protein: CASSAGTEAFF.

The CDR3 here is CASSRGSRTEAFF. CDR3 nucleotide sequence: TGTGCCAGCAGCCGGGGGTCGAGGACTGAAGCTTTCTTT. This rearrangement joins TRBV14 to TRBJ1-1; D may be TRBD1 (5 bases). Germline V gene lookup returns CDR1 SGHDN and CDR2 FVKESK. The CDR3 length is 13 residues. V dropped 4 bases and J dropped 5 bases, with 11 bases sitting between them. Supplemented by reference TRBV14 and TRBJ1-1, the full variable domain reads EAGVTQFPSHSVIEKGQTVTLRCDPISGHDNLYWYRRVMGKEIKFLLHFVKESKQDESGMPNNRFLAERTGGTYSTLKVQPAELEDSGVYFCASSRGSRTEAFFGQGTRLTVV.

J is TRBJ2-5 and V is TRBV5-1; D gene uncertain. Germline CDR1 is SGHRS and CDR2 is YFSETQ. The CDR3 spans 15 residues. V was clipped by 0 bases and J by 2 bases, with 11 bases between them. CDR3 nucleotides: TGCGCCAGCAGCTTGGGAATAGACACACAAGAGACCCAGTACTTC. Its translation is CASSLGIDTQETQYF.

This clonotype occurred a few times. The chain uses TRBV5-1 and TRBJ2-3; 8 nucleotides align to TRBD2. The CDR3 length is 15 residues. V was pared by 0 bases and J by 5 bases, with 5 bases of the junction left unmatched. Germline V gene data show CDR1 as SGHRS and CDR2 as YFSETQ. CDR3: CASSLEAGGLDTQYF. The CDR3 coding sequence is TGCGCCAGCAGCTTGGAGGCGGGGGGTTTAGATACGCAGTATTTT.

This sequence joins TRBV18 and TRBJ2-5, with D unresolved. With 6 bases removed from V and 4 bases from J, the gap between germline ends came to 15 bases. The CDR3 loop spans 14 amino acids. Germline values: CDR1 KGHSH, CDR2 LQKENI. CDR3: CASSPSGAVETQYF. DNA for the CDR3: TGTGCCAGCTCGCCTTCGGGCGCCGTAGAGACCCAGTACTTC.

This clonotype was seen many times. The chain carries TRBV7-3 and TRBJ1-2; 9 positions agree with TRBD1. The CDR3 has 17 amino acids. V trimming: 2 bases; J trimming: 6 bases; junction bases outside the gene matches: 13. Germline V gives CDR1 SGHTA, CDR2 FQGTGA. The CDR3 sequence: CASSLSRDREGTDGYTF. In nucleotides, the CDR3 is TGTGCCAGCAGCTTATCTAGGGACAGGGAAGGAACGGATGGCTACACCTTC. Complete variable domain (other parts from reference TRBV7-3 and TRBJ1-2): GAGVSQTPSNKVTEKGKYVELRCDPISGHTALYWYRQSLGQGPEFLIYFQGTGAADDSGLPNDRFFAVRPEGSVSTLKIQRTERGDSAVYLCASSLSRDREGTDGYTFGSGTRLTVV.

The chain couples TRBV7-2 to TRBJ2-5, with TRBD2 as a possible D gene (6 bases). Germline assignment: CDR1 SGHTA and CDR2 FQGNSA. The CDR3 has 15 amino acids. The V end was cut by 5 bases, the J end by 1 base, with 14 bases between. Here the CDR3 reads CASSRTTPFQETQYF. Here the CDR3 DNA reads TGTGCCAGCAGCCGGACTACACCATTCCAAGAGACCCAGTACTTC. Variable domain in full (rest from reference TRBV7-2 and TRBJ2-5): GAGVSQSPSNKVTEKGKDVELRCDPISGHTALYWYRQSLGQGLEFLIYFQGNSAPDKSGLPSDRFSAERTGGSVSTLTIQRTQQEDSAVYLCASSRTTPFQETQYFGPGTRLLVL.

The J gene is TRBJ1-4, the V gene TRBV11-2; a weak D match, TRBD1 (5 bases). CDR3 size: 13 residues. The germline CDR1 and CDR2 sequences are SGHAT and FQNNGV. V was trimmed by 8 bases and J by 5 bases, leaving 12 bases between them. CDR3 residues: CASGRDVNEKLFF. The CDR3 nucleotides read TGTGCCAGCGGCAGGGATGTAAATGAAAAACTGTTTTTT.

CDR3: CASGLVRGQAEAFF. The CDR3, as DNA: TGTGCTAGTGGTTTGGTAAGGGGACAGGCTGAAGCTTTCTTT. V gene TRBV12-5 combines with J gene TRBJ1-1; 8 bases are a match to TRBD1. The CDR3 totals 14 residues. The germline gives CDR1 LGHNT, CDR2 FRNRAP. The V gene end was trimmed by 0 bases and the J gene end by 6 bases; junction bases not matched to a gene: 3.

The chain recombines TRBV2 with TRBJ2-4, with D maybe TRBD1 (5 bases). The CDR3 runs 15 residues. The germline V and J ends were trimmed by 4 bases and 7 bases, with 17 bases remaining between them. The germline CDR1 and CDR2 sequences are SNHLY and FYNNEI. The CDR3 spells CASSVGPRQRNIQYF. The CDR3, as DNA: TGTGCCAGCAGTGTCGGCCCCCGACAGAGGAACATTCAGTACTTC.

In its sample, this clonotype was seen a few times. This chain joins TRBV29-1 and TRBJ2-7; 13 bases agree with TRBD2. J was trimmed by 4 bases and V by 7 bases; bases with no gene match: 7. CDR1 SQVTM and CDR2 ANQGSEA come from the germline V gene. The CDR3 consists of 14 residues. CDR3 nucleotides: TGCAGCGGGTCGACTAGCGGGGGGCCTTACGAGCAGTACTTC. Amino acids: CSGSTSGGPYEQYF.

To note about this clonotype: The junction differs from germline at one of its ends, possibly a read error. CDR3 nucleotide sequence: TGCGCCGGCAGCTCAGGGTTGGCGGAGCAGTTCTTC. As protein: CAGSSGLAEQFF. The genes are TRBV4-1 and TRBJ2-1; weak D call: TRBD1 (5 bases). The CDR3 loop spans 12 amino acids. Per germline, CDR1 MGHRA and CDR2 YSYEKL.

Remarks on this clonotype: At one end, the junction sequence differs from germline, possibly due to a read error. The rearrangement joins TRBV2 to TRBJ1-6; 7 positions agree with TRBD1. Germline CDR1 SNHLY, CDR2 FYNNEI. The CDR3 runs to 17 residues. CDR3 nucleotides: TGTGCCAGCAGCGATGACAGGGACTCGTGGTATAATTCGCCCCTCCACTTT. This sequence encodes CASSDDRDSWYNSPLHF.

The chain has TRBV7-3 and TRBJ1-5; D is unclear. V lost 4 bases and J lost 1, with 17 bases in between. There are 17 residues in the CDR3. Germline values: CDR1 SGHTA, CDR2 FQGTGA. The CDR3 DNA follows: TGTGCCAGCAGCTCACCCATGAGGGTGGCAAGCAATCAGCCCCAGCATTTT. Amino acids: CASSSPMRVASNQPQHF.

The rearrangement uses TRBV7-9 and TRBJ2-1, with TRBD2 identical over 8 bases. From germline, CDR1 is SEHNR and CDR2 FQNEAQ (reference sequence). This CDR3 has 16 residues. The trim removed 5 bases at V and 4 bases at J, leaving 10 bases unmatched. The CDR3 region is CASSVLAGLGYNEQFF. DNA for the CDR3: TGTGCCAGCAGCGTTTTAGCGGGATTGGGATACAATGAGCAGTTCTTC. The entire variable domain, with the rest obtained from reference TRBV7-9 and TRBJ2-1, is as follows: DTGVSQNPRHKITKRGQNVTFRCDPISEHNRLYWYRQTLGQGPEFLTYFQNEAQLEKSRLLSDRFSAERPKGSFSTLEIQRTEQGDSAMYLCASSVLAGLGYNEQFFGPGTRLTVL.

Concerning this clonotype itself: Since no conserved phenylalanine or tryptophan closes the CDR3, a read error is the likely cause. The limits of the CDR3 on the DNA are not certain, so only TCRdb's listed CDR3 is given. The chain couples TRBV27 to TRBJ2-3; the table's D call of TRBD1 was not tested on the DNA. The CDR3 sequence runs 12 residues, both termini included. Germline-derived CDR1 and CDR2 are MNHEY and SMNVEV (reference sequence). This CDR3 is CASCAGLRKANY.

In this sample, this clonotype turned up a few times. The chain links TRBV7-8 to TRBJ1-2, with 10 bases lining up with TRBD1. Trimming at V came to 0 bases and at J to 3 bases, leaving 10 bases not matched to a gene. Per the germline V gene, CDR1 is SGHVS and CDR2 is FQNEAQ. This CDR3 comprises 18 residues. This CDR3 reads CASSLARWKGQGYYGYTF. As DNA, the CDR3 is TGTGCCAGCAGCTTAGCTCGCTGGAAGGGACAGGGGTACTATGGCTACACCTTC.

Notes on this clonotype: The junction departs from the called germline gene at one end, perhaps through a read error. The chain links TRBV12-3 or TRBV12-4 to TRBJ1-1; no clear D. There are 14 residues in the CDR3. CDR3 sequence: CTSSFQRLNTEAFF. The CDR3 nucleotides read TGTACCAGCAGTTTCCAGCGCTTAAACACTGAAGCTTTCTTT.